What follows is one T cell receptor beta chain and its context. Its antigen remains unknown. These data come from a study of brain T cells in children with intractable seizures. Whole-study findings and limits: Clones missing pre-surgery may reflect undersampling of that blood sample.

Clones were read by immunoSEQ multiplex PCR, and TCRdb kept only the in-frame ones, dropping some. The profile shows fewer than 25,000 clones, approximately 94% of them singletons. This TCR derives from a boy between 10 and 17 years old with focal cortical dysplasia and intractable seizures. The sequencing here drew on peripheral blood, taken at surgery.

The CDR3 region has the DNA TGCGCCAGCAGCCATGGAGGGGGCTCCTACAATGAGCAGTTCTTC. Translated, it gives CASSHGGGSYNEQFF. The V gene is TRBV5-1, the J gene TRBJ2-1; TRBD1 or TRBD2 may be the D gene (6 bases each). Per germline, CDR1 SGHRS and CDR2 YFSETQ. This CDR3 spans 15 amino acids. With 4 bases removed from V and 0 bases from J, the gap between germline ends came to 11 bases. Drawing the rest from reference TRBV5-1 and TRBJ2-1, the complete variable domain is KAGVTQTPRYLIKTRGQQVTLSCSPISGHRSVSWYQQTPGQGLQFLFEYFSETQRNKGNFPGRFSGRQFSNSRSEMNVSTLELGDSALYLCASSHGGGSYNEQFFGPGTRLTVL.